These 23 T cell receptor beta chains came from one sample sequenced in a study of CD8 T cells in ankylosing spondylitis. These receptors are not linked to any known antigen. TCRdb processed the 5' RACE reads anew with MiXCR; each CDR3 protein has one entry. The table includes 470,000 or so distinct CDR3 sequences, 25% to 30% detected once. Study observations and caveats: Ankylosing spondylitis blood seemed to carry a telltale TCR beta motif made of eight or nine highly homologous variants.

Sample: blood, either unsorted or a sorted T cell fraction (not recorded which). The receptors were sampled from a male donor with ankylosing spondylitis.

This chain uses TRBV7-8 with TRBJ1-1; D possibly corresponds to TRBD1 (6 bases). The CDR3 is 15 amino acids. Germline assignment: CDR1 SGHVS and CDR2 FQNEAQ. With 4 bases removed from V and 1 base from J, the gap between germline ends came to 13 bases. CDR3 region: CASSSMGRGNTEAFF. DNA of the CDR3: TGTGCCAGCAGCTCCATGGGCAGGGGGAACACTGAAGCTTTCTTT.

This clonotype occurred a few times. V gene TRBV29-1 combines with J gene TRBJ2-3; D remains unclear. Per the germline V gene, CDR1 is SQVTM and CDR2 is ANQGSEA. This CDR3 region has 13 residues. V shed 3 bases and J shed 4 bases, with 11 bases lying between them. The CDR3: CSVDLGRPDTQYF. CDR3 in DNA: TGCAGCGTTGACCTTGGACGGCCAGATACGCAGTATTTT.

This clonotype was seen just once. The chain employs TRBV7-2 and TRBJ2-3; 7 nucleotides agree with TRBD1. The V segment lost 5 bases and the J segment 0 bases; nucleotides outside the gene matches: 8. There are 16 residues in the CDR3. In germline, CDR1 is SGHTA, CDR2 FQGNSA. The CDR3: CASSPYRGLSTDTQYF. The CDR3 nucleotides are TGTGCCAGCAGCCCGTACAGGGGCCTCAGCACAGATACGCAGTATTTT.

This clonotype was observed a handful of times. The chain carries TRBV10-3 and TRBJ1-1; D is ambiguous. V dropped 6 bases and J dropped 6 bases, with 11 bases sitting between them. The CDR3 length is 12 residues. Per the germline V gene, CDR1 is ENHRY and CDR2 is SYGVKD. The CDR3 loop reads CAISNTIPEAFF. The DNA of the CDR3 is TGTGCCATCAGCAACACGATTCCTGAAGCTTTCTTT.

The CDR3 nucleotides are TGTGCCTGGAGTTCCCAGGGGATTAATGAGCAGTTCTTC. Translated, it gives CAWSSQGINEQFF. The rearrangement uses TRBV30 and TRBJ2-1; possibly TRBD1 for D (6 bases). Trimming took off 2 bases at V and 7 bases at J, with 12 bases between the two ends. The CDR3 extends over 13 amino acids. Germline lookup yields CDR1 GTSNPN and CDR2 SVGIG (reference sequence).

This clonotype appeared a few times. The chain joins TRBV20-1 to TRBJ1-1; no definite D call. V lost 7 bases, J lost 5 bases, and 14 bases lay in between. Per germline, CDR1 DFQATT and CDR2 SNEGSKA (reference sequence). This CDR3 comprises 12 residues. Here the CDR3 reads CSVRGSPTEAFF. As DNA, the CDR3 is TGCAGTGTGAGAGGAAGTCCGACTGAAGCTTTCTTT.

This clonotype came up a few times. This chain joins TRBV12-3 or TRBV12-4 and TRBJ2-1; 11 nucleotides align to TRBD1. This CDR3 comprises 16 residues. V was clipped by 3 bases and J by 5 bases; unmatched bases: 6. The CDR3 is CASSFWTGGWNNEQFF. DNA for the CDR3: TGTGCCAGCAGTTTCTGGACAGGGGGCTGGAACAATGAGCAGTTCTTC.

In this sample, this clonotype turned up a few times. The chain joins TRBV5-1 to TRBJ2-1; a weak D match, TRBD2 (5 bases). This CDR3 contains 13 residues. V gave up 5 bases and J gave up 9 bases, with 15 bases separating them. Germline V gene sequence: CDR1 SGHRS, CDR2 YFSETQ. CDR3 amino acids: CASRWESGGEQFF. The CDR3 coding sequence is TGCGCCAGCAGGTGGGAGAGCGGAGGTGAGCAGTTCTTC.

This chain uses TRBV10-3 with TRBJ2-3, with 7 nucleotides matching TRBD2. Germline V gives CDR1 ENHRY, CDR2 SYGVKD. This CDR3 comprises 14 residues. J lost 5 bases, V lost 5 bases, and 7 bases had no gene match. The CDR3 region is CAISLREAVDTQYF. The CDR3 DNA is TGTGCCATCAGTCTCCGGGAGGCGGTAGATACGCAGTATTTT.

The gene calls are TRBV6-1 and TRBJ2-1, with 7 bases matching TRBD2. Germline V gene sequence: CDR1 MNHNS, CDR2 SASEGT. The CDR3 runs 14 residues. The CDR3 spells CVLLRGSSYNEQFF. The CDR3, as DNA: TGTGTCTTACTCCGCGGGAGCTCCTACAATGAGCAGTTCTTC.

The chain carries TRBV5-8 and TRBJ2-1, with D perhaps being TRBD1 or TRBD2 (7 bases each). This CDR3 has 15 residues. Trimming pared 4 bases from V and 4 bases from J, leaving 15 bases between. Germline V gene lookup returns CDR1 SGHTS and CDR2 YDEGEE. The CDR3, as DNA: TGTGCCAGCAGCCTCAGGGGGGGCCTTTACAATGAGCAGTTCTTC. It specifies CASSLRGGLYNEQFF.

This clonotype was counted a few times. CDR3 DNA sequence: TGTGCCAGCAGCCGCCCGGGACAGGGGATTCAGCCCCAGCATTTT. Translating it yields CASSRPGQGIQPQHF. The chain is built from TRBV28 and TRBJ1-5; 10 bases are a match to TRBD1. CDR1 is MDHEN, CDR2 SYDVKM, per germline. This CDR3 has 15 amino acids. V lost 6 bases and J lost 6; bases outside the gene matches: 8.

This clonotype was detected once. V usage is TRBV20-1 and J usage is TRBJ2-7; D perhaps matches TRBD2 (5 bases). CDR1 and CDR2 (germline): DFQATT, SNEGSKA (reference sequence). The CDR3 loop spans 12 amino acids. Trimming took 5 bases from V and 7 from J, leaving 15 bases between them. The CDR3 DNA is TGCAGTGCTTCCGGACGCTCGGGGGAGCAGTACGTC. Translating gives CSASGRSGEQYV.

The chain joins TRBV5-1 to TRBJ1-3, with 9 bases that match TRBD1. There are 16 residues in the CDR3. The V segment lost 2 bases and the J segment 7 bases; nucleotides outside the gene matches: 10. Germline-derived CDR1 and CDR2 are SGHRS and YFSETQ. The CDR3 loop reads CASSLEPGQGMNTIYF. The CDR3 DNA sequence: TGCGCCAGCAGCTTAGAACCCGGACAGGGGATGAACACCATATATTTT.

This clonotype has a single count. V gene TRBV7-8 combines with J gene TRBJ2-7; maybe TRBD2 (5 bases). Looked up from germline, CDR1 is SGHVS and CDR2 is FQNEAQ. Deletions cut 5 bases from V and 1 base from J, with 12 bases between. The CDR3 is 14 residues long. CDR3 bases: TGTGCCAGCAGCCGCGGACTCGGGTCCTACGAGCAGTACTTC. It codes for CASSRGLGSYEQYF.

CDR3 protein: CASSPGGLISTNEKLFF. The CDR3 bases are TGTGCCAGCAGTCCTGGCGGCCTTATATCAACTAATGAAAAACTGTTTTTT. The chain has TRBV12-3 or TRBV12-4 and TRBJ1-4, with D uncertain. The CDR3 consists of 17 residues. V was pared by 5 bases and J by 0 bases, with 16 bases between.

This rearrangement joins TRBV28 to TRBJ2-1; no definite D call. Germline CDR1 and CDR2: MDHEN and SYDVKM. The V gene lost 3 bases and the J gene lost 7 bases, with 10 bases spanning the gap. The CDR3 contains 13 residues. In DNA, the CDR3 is TGTGCCAGCAGTTTCATGGGTGGGAATGAGCAGTTCTTC. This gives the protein CASSFMGGNEQFF.

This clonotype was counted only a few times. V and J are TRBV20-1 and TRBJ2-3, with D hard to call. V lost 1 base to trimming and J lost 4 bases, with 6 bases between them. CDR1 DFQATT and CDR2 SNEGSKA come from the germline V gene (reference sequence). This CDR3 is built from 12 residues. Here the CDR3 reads CSARAGPDTQYF. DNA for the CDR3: TGCAGTGCTAGAGCGGGCCCAGATACGCAGTATTTT.

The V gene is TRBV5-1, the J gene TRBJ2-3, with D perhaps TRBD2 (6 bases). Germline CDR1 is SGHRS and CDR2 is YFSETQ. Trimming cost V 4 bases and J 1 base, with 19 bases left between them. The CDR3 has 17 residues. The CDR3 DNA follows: TGCGCCAGCAGCCCCTGGGGTAGCGGAGGCGGCACAGATACGCAGTATTTT. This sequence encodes CASSPWGSGGGTDTQYF.

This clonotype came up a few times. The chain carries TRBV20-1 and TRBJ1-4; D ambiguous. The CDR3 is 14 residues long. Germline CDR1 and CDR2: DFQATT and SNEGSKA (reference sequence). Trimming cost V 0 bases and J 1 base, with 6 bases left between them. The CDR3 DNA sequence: TGCAGTGCTAGAGAGAGGAAAACTAATGAAAAACTGTTTTTT. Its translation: CSARERKTNEKLFF.

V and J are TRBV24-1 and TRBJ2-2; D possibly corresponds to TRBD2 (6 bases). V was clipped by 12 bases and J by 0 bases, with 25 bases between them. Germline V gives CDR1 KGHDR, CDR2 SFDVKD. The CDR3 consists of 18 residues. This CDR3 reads CAVREGISGEANTGELFF. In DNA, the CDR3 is TGTGCCGTCAGGGAAGGTATATCGGGGGAAGCGAACACCGGGGAGCTGTTTTTT.

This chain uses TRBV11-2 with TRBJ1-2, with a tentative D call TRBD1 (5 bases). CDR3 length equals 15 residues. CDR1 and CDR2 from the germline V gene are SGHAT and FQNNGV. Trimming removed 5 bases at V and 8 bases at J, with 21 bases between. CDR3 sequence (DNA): TGTGCCAGCAGCCCTCAGGGCTCGCCGGAAGGAGGCTACACCTTC. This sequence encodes CASSPQGSPEGGYTF.

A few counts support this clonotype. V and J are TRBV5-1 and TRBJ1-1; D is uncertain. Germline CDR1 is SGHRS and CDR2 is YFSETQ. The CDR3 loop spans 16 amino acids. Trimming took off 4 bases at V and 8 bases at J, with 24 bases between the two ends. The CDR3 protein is CASSGGRIVNREEAFF. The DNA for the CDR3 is TGCGCCAGCAGCGGCGGACGGATCGTAAATAGAGAGGAAGCTTTCTTT.